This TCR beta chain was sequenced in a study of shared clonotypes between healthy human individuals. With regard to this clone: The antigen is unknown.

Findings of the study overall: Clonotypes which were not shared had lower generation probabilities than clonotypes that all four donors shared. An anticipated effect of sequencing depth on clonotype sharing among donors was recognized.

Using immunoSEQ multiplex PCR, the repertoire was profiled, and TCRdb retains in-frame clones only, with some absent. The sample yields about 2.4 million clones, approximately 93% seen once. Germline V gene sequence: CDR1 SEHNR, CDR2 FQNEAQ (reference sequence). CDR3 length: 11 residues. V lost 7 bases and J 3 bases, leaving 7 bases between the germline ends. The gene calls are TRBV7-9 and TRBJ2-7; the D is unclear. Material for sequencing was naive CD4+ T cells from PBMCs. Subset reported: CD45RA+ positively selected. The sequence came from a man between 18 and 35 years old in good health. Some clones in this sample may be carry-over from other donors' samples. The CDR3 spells CASTQLYEQYF. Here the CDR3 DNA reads TGTGCCAGCACCCAACTCTACGAGCAGTACTTC.